The present T cell receptor beta chain was sequenced within a study of OX40 agonist ivuxolimab in advanced cancers. Broadly, across the study: Ivuxolimab was an agonistic, fully human IgG2 monoclonal antibody directed against OX40 (CD134), a costimulatory receptor. Intravenous ivuxolimab was administered to patients every 2 weeks at six dose levels: 0.01, 0.1, 0.3, 1.5, 3 and 10 mg/kg. Among the 50 to 55 dose-escalation patients, some 19 had hepatocellular carcinoma, approximately 15 melanoma, 9 renal cell carcinoma and 9 head and neck cancer. The dose-escalation cohort was approximately 83% male with a mean age of approximately 59 years, ranging from about 23 to 85. Prior anti-PD-1, anti-PD-L1 or anti-CTLA-4 therapy was permitted, and checkpoint inhibitors had been received by around 39% of dose-escalation patients. Partial responses occurred in three dose-escalation patients, of whom one had hepatocellular carcinoma and two had cutaneous melanoma. The point of sequencing TCRbeta in the periphery was to test whether ivuxolimab changed TCR sequence diversity and drove clonal T-cell expansion. The monotherapy dose-escalation portion (N of about 49 patients) of the phase I ivuxolimab trial is reported in the paper.

The germline V gene sets CDR1 to KGHSH and CDR2 to LQKENI. Trimming accounts for 8 bases at V and 4 bases at J, while the number of junction bases matched to no gene is 14. From cysteine to phenylalanine, the CDR3 is 16 amino acids long. Here the CDR3 DNA is all that survives: 48 bases in frame from base 1. About this clone: The target of this receptor is not known. Base qualities are not provided; no much larger clone lies one nucleotide away.

Genomic DNA was extracted from sorted cells for sequencing of the TCRbeta CDR3 region. TCRbeta CDR3 regions were sequenced using the immunoSEQ Assay. TCRdb provides this immuneACCESS table in a form limited to in-frame rearrangements. Some clones are lacking; in checked studies, under half of them reflect an unresolved V gene, and why the rest are absent is not known. Here the sample has 66,000 or so clones; roughly 85% occur a single time. Under 4.5% of the sample rests with the top ten. General findings and caveats noted by the study authors: Partial responders in the 0.1-3.0 mg/kg groups had among the lowest normalized peripheral clonal expansion, especially among CD8+ T cells. At doses of 0.1 to 3.0 mg/kg, clonal expansion of both CD4+ and CD8+ T cells in blood was seen between baseline and week 6. Low levels of normalized T-cell clonal expansion were also seen in some patients who did not respond. On average, CD8+ T cells showed more expanded clones than CD4+ T cells after ivuxolimab. The antigen specificity of the peripheral T cells that underwent clonal expansion was not determined.

Patients with a history of autoimmune disease or receiving systemic immunosuppression were excluded from the trial. Peripheral blood for TCR sequencing was collected from all dose cohorts at baseline, on cycle 4 day 1, and on cycle 7 day 1. Samples came from an open-label, multicenter, first-in-human phase I dose-escalation trial of ivuxolimab. The trial enrolled adults with locally advanced or metastatic head and neck squamous cell, hepatocellular, melanoma or renal cell carcinoma. Before TCR sequencing, CD4+ and CD8+ T cells were separately sorted from peripheral blood. The sequence derives from an adult with an advanced solid tumor such as melanoma, head and neck, liver or kidney cancer. The rearranged segments are TRBV18 and TRBJ2-1; 7 central bases correspond to TRBD2. The source was CD4+ or CD8+ T cells sorted from blood, collected in a trial of the OX40 agonist ivuxolimab. In nucleotides, the sequence is TGTGCCAGCGCGGCCGCTCGGGGGGTTTCGTACAATGAGCAGTTCTTC. This yields the protein CASAAARGVSYNEQFF. Full variable domain (CDR3 extended with the reference TRBV18 and TRBJ2-1 proteins): NAGVMQNPRHLVRRRGQEARLRCSPMKGHSHVYWYRQLPEEGLKFMVYLQKENIIDESGMPKERFSAEFPKEGPSILRIQQVVRGDSAAYFCASAAARGVSYNEQFFGPGTRLTVL.